Below, one T cell receptor beta chain is given with its context. The antigen is not known. The sample is drawn from a study of cytomegalovirus exposure and HLA in healthy donors. The germline CDR1 and CDR2 sequences are SGHTA and FQGTGA. CDR3 size: 13 residues. The V end lost 8 bases, the J end lost 5 bases, and 13 bases lay between the germline ends. General study points: In a later analysis, HLA-associated TCR beta chains were more clonally expanded than equally common others.

This PCR relied on a set of 60 Vbeta primers and 13 Jbeta primers. The table came from immunoSEQ multiplex PCR; TCRdb's copy has only in-frame clones and leaves some out. The data contain roughly 160,000 clones, roughly 85% of them seen just once; the ten biggest clones take up 1%. Sequenced sample: PBMCs. This sequence joins TRBV7-3 and TRBJ2-1; D remains unclear. This TCR derives from a boy between 2 and 15 years old in good health and CMV-seronegative. The CDR3 spells CASGTARDNEQFF. The CDR3 nucleotides read TGTGCCAGCGGCACTGCTCGGGACAATGAGCAGTTCTTC.